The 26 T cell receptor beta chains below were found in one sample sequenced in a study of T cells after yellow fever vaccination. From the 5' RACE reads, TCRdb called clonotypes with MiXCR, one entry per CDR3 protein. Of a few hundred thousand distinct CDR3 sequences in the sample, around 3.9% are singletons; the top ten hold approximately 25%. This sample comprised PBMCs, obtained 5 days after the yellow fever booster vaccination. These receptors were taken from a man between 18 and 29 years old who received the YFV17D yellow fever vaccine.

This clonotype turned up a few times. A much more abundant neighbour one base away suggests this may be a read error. The CDR3 region has the DNA TGTGCCAGCAGTTACCCTGGGGCCAACGTCCTGACTTTC. Amino acid sequence: CASSYPGANVLTF. The V and J genes are TRBV6-6 and TRBJ2-6, with D uncertain. The CDR3 is 13 amino acids. The germline V gene encodes CDR1 MNHNY and CDR2 SVGAGI (reference sequence). V was shortened by 2 bases and J by 2 bases, with 1 base between the two germline ends.

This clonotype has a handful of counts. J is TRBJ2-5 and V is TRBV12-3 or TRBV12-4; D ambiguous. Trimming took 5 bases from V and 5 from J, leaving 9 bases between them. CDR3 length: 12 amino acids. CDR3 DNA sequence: TGTGCCAGCAGTGTCATGGGGGAGACCCAGTACTTC. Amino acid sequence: CASSVMGETQYF.

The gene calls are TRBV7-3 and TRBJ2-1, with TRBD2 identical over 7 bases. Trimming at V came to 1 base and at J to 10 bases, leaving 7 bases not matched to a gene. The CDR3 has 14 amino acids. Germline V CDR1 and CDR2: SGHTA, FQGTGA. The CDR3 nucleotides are TGTGCCAGCAGCTTAAGGGCCGGACTAGACGAGCAGTTCTTC. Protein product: CASSLRAGLDEQFF.

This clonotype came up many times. As DNA, the CDR3 is TGTGCCGGAGGGGCGGGGGGGATCCAAGAGACCCAGTACTTC. It codes for CAGGAGGIQETQYF. This chain uses TRBV5-5 with TRBJ2-5, with 9 positions matching TRBD2. This CDR3 spans 14 amino acids. The germline gives CDR1 SGHKS, CDR2 YYEKEE (reference sequence). Unmatched junction bases numbered 8, after V lost 10 bases and J lost 1 base.

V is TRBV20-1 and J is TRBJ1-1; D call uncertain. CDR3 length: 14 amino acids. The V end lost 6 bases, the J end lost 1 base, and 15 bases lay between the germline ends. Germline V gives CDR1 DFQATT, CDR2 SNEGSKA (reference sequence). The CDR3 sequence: CSATGVARNTEAFF. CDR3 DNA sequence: TGCAGTGCGACCGGGGTGGCGCGGAACACTGAAGCTTTCTTT.

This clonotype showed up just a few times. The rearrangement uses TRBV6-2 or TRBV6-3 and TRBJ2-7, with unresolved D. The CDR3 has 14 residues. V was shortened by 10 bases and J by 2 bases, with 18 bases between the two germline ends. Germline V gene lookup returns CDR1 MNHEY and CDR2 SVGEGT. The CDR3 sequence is CAIARTALTYEQYF. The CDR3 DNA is TGTGCCATAGCACGGACGGCCCTTACCTACGAGCAGTACTTC.

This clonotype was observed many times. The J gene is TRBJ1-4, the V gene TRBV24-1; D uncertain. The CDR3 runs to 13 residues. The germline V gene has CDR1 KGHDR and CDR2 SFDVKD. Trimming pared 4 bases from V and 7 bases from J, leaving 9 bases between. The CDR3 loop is CATSDGRVEKLFF. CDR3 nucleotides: TGTGCCACCAGTGACGGCCGAGTTGAAAAACTGTTTTTT.

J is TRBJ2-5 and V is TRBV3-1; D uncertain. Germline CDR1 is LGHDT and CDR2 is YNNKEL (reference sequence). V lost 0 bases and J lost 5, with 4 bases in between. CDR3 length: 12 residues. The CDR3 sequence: CASSQDSETQYF. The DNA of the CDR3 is TGTGCCAGCAGCCAAGATTCGGAGACCCAGTACTTC.

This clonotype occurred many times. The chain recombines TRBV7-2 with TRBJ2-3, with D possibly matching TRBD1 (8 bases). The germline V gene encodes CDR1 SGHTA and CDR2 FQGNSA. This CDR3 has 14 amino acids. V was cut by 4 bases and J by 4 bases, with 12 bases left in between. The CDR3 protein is CASSSTGGADTQYF. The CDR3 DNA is TGTGCCAGCAGCTCCACAGGGGGGGCAGATACGCAGTATTTT.

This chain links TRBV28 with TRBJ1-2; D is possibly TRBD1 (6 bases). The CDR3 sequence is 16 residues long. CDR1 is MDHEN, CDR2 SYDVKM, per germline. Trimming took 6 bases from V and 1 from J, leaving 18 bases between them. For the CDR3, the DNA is TGTGCCAGCAGCGAAACCCCGGGACATTTTAACTATGGCTACACCTTC. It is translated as CASSETPGHFNYGYTF.

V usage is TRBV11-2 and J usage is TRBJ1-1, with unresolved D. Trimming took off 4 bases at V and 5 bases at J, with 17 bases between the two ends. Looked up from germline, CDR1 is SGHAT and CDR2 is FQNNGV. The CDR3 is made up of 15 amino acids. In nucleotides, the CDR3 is TGTGCCAGCAGCTCCGGGCGGGGATCGTTTACTGAAGCTTTCTTT. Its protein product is CASSSGRGSFTEAFF. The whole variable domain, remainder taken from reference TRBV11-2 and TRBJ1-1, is EAGVAQSPRYKIIEKRQSVAFWCNPISGHATLYWYQQILGQGPKLLIQFQNNGVVDDSQLPKDRFSAERLKGVDSTLKIQPAKLEDSAVYLCASSSGRGSFTEAFFGQGTRLTVV.

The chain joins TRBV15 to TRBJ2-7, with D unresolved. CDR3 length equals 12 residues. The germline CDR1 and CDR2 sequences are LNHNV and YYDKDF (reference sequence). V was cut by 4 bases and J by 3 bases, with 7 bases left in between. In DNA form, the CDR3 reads TGTGCCACCAGCAAAGAGAACTACGAGCAGTACTTC. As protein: CATSKENYEQYF. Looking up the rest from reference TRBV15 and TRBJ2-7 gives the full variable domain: DAMVIQNPRYQVTQFGKPVTLSCSQTLNHNVMYWYQQKSSQAPKLLFHYYDKDFNNEADTPDNFQSRRPNTSFCFLDIRSPGLGDTAMYLCATSKENYEQYFGPGTRLTVT.

The chain's CDR3 is CASSPGTSREQFF. CDR3 sequence (DNA): TGTGCCAGCAGCCCAGGGACTAGCCGAGAGCAGTTCTTC. The chain joins TRBV7-3 to TRBJ2-1; TRBD2 agrees at 9 bases. Per the germline V gene, CDR1 is SGHTA and CDR2 is FQGTGA. The CDR3 has 13 residues. With V trimmed by 5 bases and J by 10 bases, 6 bases remained unmatched.

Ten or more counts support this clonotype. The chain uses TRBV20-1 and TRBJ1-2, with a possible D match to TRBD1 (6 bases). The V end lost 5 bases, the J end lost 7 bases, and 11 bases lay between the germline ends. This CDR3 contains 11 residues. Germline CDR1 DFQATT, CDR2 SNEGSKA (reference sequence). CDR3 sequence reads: CSARDMGGYTF. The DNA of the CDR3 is TGCAGTGCTCGGGACATGGGTGGCTACACCTTC.

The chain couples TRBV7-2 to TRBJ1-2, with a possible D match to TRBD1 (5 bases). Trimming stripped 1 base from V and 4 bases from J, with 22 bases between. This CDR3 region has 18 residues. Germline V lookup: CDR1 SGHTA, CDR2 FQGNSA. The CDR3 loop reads CASSLVGWEAGFSYGYTF. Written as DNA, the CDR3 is TGTGCCAGCAGCTTAGTTGGCTGGGAGGCAGGGTTCAGCTATGGCTACACCTTC.

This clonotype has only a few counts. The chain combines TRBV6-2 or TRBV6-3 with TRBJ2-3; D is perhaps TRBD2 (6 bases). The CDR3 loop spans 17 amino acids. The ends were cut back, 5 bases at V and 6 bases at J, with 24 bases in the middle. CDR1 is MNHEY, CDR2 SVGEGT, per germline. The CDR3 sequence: CASSDRWRGITRDTQYF. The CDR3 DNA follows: TGTGCCAGCAGTGACCGGTGGAGGGGAATTACCAGGGATACGCAGTATTTT.

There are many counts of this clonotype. For the CDR3, the DNA is TGTGCCAGCAGCTTAGGGGGGGGCCGCCAGCCCCAGCATTTT. Its translation: CASSLGGGRQPQHF. The genes are TRBV7-9 and TRBJ1-5; D is possibly TRBD1 (6 bases). Per the germline V gene, CDR1 is SEHNR and CDR2 is FQNEAQ (reference sequence). Trimming pared 1 base from V and 7 bases from J, leaving 11 bases between. The CDR3 loop spans 14 amino acids.

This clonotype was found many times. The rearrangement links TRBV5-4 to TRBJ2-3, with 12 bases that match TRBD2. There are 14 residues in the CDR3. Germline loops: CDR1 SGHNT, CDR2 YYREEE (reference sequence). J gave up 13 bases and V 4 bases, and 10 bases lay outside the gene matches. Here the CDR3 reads CASSGRTSGDLEYF. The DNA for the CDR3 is TGTGCCAGCAGCGGCCGGACTAGCGGGGACCTTGAGTATTTT.

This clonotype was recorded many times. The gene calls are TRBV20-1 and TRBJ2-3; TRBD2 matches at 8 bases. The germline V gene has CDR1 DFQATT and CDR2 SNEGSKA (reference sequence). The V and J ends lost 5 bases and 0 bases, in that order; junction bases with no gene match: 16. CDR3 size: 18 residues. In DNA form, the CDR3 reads TGCAGTGCTCTTGGCGGGGGGCCGGCTGGAACTAGCACAGATACGCAGTATTTT. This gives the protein CSALGGGPAGTSTDTQYF.

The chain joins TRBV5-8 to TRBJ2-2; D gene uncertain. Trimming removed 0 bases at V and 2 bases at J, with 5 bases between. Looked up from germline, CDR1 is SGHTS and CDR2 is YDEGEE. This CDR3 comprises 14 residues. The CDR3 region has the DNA TGTGCCAGCAGCTTGGAAGGAAACACCGGGGAGCTGTTTTTT. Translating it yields CASSLEGNTGELFF. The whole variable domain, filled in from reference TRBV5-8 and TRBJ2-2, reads EAGVTQSPTHLIKTRGQQATLRCSPISGHTSVYWYQQALGLGLQFLLWYDEGEERNRGNFPPRFSGRQFPNYSSELNVNALELEDSALYLCASSLEGNTGELFFGEGSRLTVL.

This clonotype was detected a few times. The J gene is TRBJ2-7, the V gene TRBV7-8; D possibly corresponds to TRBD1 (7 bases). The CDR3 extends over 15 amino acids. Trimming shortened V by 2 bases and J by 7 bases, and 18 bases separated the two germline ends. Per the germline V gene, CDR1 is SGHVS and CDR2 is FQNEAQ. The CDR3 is CASSLWTGQEGEQYF. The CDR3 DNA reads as TGTGCCAGCAGCTTATGGACAGGCCAGGAGGGTGAGCAGTACTTC.

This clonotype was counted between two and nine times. Here the CDR3 reads CASSKTSGGPSYEQYF. CDR3 bases: TGTGCCAGCAGCAAGACTAGCGGGGGGCCCTCCTACGAGCAGTACTTC. V usage is TRBV13 and J usage is TRBJ2-7, with 13 bases lining up with TRBD2. The length of the CDR3 is 16 residues. Germline lookup yields CDR1 PRHDT and CDR2 FYEKMQ (reference sequence). V was clipped by 5 bases and J by 0 bases; unmatched bases: 4. Full variable domain (rest looked up from reference TRBV13 and TRBJ2-7): AAGVIQSPRHLIKEKRETATLKCYPIPRHDTVYWYQQGPGQDPQFLISFYEKMQSDKGSIPDRFSAQQFSDYHSELNMSSLELGDSALYFCASSKTSGGPSYEQYFGPGTRLTVT.

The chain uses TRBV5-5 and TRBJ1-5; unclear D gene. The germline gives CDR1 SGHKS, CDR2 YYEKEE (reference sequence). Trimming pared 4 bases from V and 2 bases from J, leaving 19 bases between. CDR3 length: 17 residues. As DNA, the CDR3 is TGTGCCAGCAGCGTGGGGAGGCTGGGGTTGGGCAATCAGCCCCAGCATTTT. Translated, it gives CASSVGRLGLGNQPQHF.

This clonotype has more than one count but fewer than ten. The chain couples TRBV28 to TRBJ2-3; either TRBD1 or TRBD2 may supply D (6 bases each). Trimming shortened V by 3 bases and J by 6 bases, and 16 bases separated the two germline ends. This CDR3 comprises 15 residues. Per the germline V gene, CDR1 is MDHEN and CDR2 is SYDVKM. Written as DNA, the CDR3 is TGTGCCAGCAGTTTGGTCCGGGGGCGTCGTGATACGCAGTATTTT. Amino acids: CASSLVRGRRDTQYF.

The CDR3 loop reads CASSVEPLTSYGYTF. In nucleotides, the CDR3 is TGTGCCAGCAGCGTAGAGCCCCTCACCAGCTATGGCTACACCTTC. J is TRBJ1-2 and V is TRBV9; D not resolved. V was clipped by 0 bases and J by 4 bases, with 13 bases between them. The CDR3 extends over 15 amino acids. Looked up from germline, CDR1 is SGDLS and CDR2 is YYNGEE.

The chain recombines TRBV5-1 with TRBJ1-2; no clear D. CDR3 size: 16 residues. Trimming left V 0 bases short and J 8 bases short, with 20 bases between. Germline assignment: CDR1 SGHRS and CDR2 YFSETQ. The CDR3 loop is CASSLAPGPSGEGYTF. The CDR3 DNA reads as TGCGCCAGCAGCTTGGCCCCCGGGCCCAGTGGGGAGGGCTACACCTTC.